The source of this T cell receptor beta chain is a study of T cells in Graves' hyperthyroidism and ophthalmopathy. Overall study results and limits: Model predictions of ophthalmopathy came a median approximately 6.2 months before onset. Blood also carried most thyroid clonotypes expanded above 0.001.

The CDR3 is 13 residues long. The trim removed 6 bases at V and 3 bases at J, leaving 1 base unmatched. In germline, CDR1 is MDHEN, CDR2 SYDVKM. At least ten counts were recorded for this clonotype. The antigen is not known. Amplified regions were TCR beta CDR3 sequences from RNA transcripts. The HTBI primer set was used in a first-round RT-PCR of the TCR CDR3. TCRdb passed the multiplex PCR reads through MiXCR, listing each CDR3 protein once. The sample lists fewer than 350,000 distinct CDR3 sequences; around a sixth were seen once. This rearrangement joins TRBV28 to TRBJ1-2, with 10 positions matching TRBD1. The sequenced sample was blood. The TCR originated in a woman aged 50 to 60 with Graves' hyperthyroidism. CDR3 region: CASRGQGYYGYTF. The CDR3 DNA is TGTGCCAGCAGGGGACAGGGGTACTATGGCTACACCTTC.